This entry describes one TCR beta chain. This record belongs to a study of control samples from healthy donors and cancer patients. The CDR3 contains 16 residues. Per the germline V gene, CDR1 is SGHTA and CDR2 is FQGNSA. V lost 6 bases and J 1 base, leaving 18 bases between the germline ends. Some clones are missing from TCRdb's copy, which holds only in-frame ones; the method was immunoSEQ multiplex PCR. This sample yields roughly 92,000 clones, of which roughly nine tenths are seen a single time; about 7.6% belongs to the top ten. Sample: blood. V and J are TRBV7-2 and TRBJ1-1, with D perhaps TRBD1 (5 bases). This TCR came from an older woman in good health. The CDR3 region is CASSFSGTRGNTEAFF. The CDR3 DNA sequence: TGTGCCAGCAGTTTTAGCGGGACCCGAGGGAACACTGAAGCTTTCTTT.